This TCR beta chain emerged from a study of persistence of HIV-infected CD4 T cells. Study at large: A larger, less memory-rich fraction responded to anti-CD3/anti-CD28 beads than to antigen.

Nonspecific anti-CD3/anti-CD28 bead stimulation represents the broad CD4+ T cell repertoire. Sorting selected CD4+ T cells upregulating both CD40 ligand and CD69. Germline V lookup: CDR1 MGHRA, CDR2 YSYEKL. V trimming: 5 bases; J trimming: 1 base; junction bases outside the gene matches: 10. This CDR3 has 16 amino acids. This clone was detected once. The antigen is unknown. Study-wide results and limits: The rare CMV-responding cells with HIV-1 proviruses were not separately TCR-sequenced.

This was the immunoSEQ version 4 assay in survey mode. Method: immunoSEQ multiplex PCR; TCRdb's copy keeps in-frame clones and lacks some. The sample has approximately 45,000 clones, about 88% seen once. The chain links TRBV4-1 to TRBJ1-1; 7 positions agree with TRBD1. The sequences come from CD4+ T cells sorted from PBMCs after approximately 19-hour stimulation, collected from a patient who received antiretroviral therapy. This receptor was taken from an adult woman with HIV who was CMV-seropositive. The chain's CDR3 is CASSKLTGDPNTEAFF. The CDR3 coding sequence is TGCGCCAGCAGCAAACTAACAGGGGACCCGAACACTGAAGCTTTCTTT.